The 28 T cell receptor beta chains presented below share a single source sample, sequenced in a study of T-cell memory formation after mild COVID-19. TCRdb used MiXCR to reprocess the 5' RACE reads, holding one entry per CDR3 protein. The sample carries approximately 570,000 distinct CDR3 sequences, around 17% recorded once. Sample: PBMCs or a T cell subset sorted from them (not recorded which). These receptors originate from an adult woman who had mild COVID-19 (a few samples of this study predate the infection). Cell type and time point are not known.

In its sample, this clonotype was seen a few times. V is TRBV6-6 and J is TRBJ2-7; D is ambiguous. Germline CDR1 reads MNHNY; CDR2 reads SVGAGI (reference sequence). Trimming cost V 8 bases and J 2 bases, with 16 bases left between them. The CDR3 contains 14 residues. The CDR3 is CASVNPGQAYEQYF. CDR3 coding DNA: TGTGCCAGCGTTAATCCTGGGCAGGCCTACGAGCAGTACTTC.

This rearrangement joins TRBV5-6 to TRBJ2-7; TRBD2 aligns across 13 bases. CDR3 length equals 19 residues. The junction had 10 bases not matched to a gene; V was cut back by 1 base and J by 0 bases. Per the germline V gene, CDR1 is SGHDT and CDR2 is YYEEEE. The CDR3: CASSLNYGTSGTISYEQYF. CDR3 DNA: TGTGCCAGCAGCTTGAATTACGGGACTAGCGGGACCATCTCCTACGAGCAGTACTTC. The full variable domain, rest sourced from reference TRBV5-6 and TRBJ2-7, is DAGVTQSPTHLIKTRGQQVTLRCSPKSGHDTVSWYQQALGQGPQFIFQYYEEEERQRGNFPDRFSGHQFPNYSSELNVNALLLGDSALYLCASSLNYGTSGTISYEQYFGPGTRLTVT.

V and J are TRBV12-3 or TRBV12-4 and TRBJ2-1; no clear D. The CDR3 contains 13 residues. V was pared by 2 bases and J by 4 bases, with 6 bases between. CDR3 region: CASSLNIYNEQFF. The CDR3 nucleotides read TGTGCCAGCAGTTTAAATATTTACAATGAGCAGTTCTTC.

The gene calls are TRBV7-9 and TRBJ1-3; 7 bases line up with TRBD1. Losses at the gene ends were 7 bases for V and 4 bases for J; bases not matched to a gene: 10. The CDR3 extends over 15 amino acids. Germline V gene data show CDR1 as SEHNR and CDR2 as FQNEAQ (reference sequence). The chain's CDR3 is CASKFDRAPGNTIYF. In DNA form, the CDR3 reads TGTGCCAGCAAATTCGACAGGGCCCCGGGAAACACCATATATTTT.

The chain's CDR3 is CASSYSGAGRLHF. The CDR3 bases are TGTGCCAGCAGTTACTCCGGGGCAGGGCGCCTCCACTTT. The chain links TRBV6-5 to TRBJ1-6; D may be TRBD1 (5 bases). This CDR3 has 13 amino acids. CDR1 MNHEY and CDR2 SVGAGI come from the germline V gene. The germline V and J ends were trimmed by 0 bases and 15 bases, with 12 bases remaining between them.

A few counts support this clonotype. DNA of the CDR3: TGTGCCACCGGAGAGGCCCCCCAAGAGACCCAGTACTTC. Amino acid sequence: CATGEAPQETQYF. The chain employs TRBV24-1 and TRBJ2-5; D ambiguous. The ends were cut back, 9 bases at V and 1 base at J, with 11 bases in the middle. The CDR3 loop spans 13 amino acids. Looked up from germline, CDR1 is KGHDR and CDR2 is SFDVKD.

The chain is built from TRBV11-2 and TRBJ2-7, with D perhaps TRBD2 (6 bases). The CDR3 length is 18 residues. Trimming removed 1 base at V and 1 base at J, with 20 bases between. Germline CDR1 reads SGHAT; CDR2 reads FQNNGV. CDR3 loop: CASSLGGAAAGLSYEQYF. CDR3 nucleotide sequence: TGTGCCAGCAGCTTAGGAGGGGCAGCGGCGGGGTTATCCTACGAGCAGTACTTC.

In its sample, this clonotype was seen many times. The CDR3 loop is CATWDINTGELFF. CDR3 nucleotide sequence: TGTGCCACCTGGGACATAAACACCGGGGAGCTGTTTTTT. V usage is TRBV11-2 and J usage is TRBJ2-2, with a weak D call TRBD1 (6 bases). The CDR3 totals 13 residues. The V and J ends lost 10 bases and 2 bases respectively, with 11 bases between them. Germline V gene data show CDR1 as SGHAT and CDR2 as FQNNGV. Full variable domain (rest looked up from reference TRBV11-2 and TRBJ2-2): EAGVAQSPRYKIIEKRQSVAFWCNPISGHATLYWYQQILGQGPKLLIQFQNNGVVDDSQLPKDRFSAERLKGVDSTLKIQPAKLEDSAVYLCATWDINTGELFFGEGSRLTVL.

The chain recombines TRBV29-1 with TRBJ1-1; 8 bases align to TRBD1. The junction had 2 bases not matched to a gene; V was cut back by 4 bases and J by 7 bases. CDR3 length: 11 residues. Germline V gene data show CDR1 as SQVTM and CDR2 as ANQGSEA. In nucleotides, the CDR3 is TGCAGCGTTGGCGGACAGGGTGAAGCTTTCTTT. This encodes CSVGGQGEAFF. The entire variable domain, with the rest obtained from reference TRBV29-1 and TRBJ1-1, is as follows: SAVISQKPSRDICQRGTSLTIQCQVDSQVTMMFWYRQQPGQSLTLIATANQGSEATYESGFVIDKFPISRPNLTFSTLTVSNMSPEDSSIYLCSVGGQGEAFFGQGTRLTVV.

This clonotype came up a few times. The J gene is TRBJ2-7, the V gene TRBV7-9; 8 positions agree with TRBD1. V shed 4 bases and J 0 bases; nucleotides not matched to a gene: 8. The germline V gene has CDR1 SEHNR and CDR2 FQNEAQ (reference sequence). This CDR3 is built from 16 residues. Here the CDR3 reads CASSSGQAQFSYEQYF. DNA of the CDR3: TGTGCCAGCAGCTCGGGACAGGCTCAATTCTCCTACGAGCAGTACTTC.

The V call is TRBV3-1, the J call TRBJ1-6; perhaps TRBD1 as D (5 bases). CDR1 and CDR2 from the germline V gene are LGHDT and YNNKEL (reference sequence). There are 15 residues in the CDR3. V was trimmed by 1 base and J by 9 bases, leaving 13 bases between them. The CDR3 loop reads CASSQAGVSSSPLHF. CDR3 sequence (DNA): TGTGCCAGCAGCCAAGCGGGGGTATCAAGTTCACCCCTCCACTTT.

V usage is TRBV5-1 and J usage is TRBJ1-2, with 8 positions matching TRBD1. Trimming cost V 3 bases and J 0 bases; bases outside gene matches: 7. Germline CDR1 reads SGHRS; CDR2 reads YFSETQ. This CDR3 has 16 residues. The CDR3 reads CASSSGQAPANYGYTF. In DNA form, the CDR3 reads TGCGCCAGCAGCTCGGGACAGGCGCCAGCTAACTATGGCTACACCTTC.

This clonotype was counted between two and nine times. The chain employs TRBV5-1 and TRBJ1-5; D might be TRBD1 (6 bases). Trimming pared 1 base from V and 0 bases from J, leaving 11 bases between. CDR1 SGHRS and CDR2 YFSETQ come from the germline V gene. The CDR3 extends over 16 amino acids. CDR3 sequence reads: CASSLHPGDSNQPQHF. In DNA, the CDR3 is TGCGCCAGCAGCTTGCACCCAGGGGATAGCAATCAGCCCCAGCATTTT.

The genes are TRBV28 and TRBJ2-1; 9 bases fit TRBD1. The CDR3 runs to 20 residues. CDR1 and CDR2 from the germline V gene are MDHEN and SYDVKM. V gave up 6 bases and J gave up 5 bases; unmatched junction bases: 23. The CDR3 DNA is TGTGCCAGCAGCCCGATACGCGGGACAGGGCTTTCCTTACGGGACAATGAGCAGTTCTTC. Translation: CASSPIRGTGLSLRDNEQFF.

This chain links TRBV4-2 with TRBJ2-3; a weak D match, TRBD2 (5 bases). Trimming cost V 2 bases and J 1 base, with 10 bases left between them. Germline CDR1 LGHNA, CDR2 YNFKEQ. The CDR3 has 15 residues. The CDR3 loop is CASSQTGMGTDTQYF. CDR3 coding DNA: TGTGCCAGCAGCCAAACGGGAATGGGCACAGATACGCAGTATTTT.

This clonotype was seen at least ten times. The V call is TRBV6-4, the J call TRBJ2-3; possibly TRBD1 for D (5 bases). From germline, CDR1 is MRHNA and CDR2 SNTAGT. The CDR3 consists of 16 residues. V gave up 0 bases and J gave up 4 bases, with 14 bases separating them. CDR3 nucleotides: TGTGCCAGCAGTGACTCAGCAGGGTCAACAGCAGATACGCAGTATTTT. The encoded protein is CASSDSAGSTADTQYF.

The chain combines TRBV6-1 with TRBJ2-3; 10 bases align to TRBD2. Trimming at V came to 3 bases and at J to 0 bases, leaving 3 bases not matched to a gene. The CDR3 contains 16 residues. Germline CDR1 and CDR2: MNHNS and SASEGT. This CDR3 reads CASSEPSGGSTDTQYF. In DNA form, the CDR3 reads TGTGCCAGCAGTGAGCCTAGCGGGGGTAGCACAGATACGCAGTATTTT.

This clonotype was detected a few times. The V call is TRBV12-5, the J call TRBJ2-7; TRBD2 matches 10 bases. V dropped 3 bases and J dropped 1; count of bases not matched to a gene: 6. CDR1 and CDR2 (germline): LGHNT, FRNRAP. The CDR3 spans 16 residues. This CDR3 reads CASGFPPGLASYEQYF. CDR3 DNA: TGTGCTAGTGGTTTTCCCCCGGGACTAGCGTCCTACGAGCAGTACTTC.

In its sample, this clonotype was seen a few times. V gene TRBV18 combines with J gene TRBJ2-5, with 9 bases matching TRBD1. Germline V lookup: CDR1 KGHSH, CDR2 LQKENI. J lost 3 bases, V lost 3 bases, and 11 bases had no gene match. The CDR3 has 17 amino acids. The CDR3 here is CASSPGGPGQGKETQYF. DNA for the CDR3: TGTGCCAGCTCACCGGGGGGCCCGGGACAGGGAAAAGAGACCCAGTACTTC.

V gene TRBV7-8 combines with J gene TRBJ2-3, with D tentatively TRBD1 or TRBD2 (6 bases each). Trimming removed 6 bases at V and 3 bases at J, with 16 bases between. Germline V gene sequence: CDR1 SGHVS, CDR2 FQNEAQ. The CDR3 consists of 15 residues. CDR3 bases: TGTGCCAGCAGGTTGAACAGGGCGGGGACAGATACGCAGTATTTT. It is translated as CASRLNRAGTDTQYF.

The CDR3 bases are TGTGCCAGCAGTCCCCCGGGGGGCACCGGGGAGCTGTTTTTT. Its protein product is CASSPPGGTGELFF. The gene calls are TRBV7-3 and TRBJ2-2; 7 nucleotides agree with TRBD2. Germline CDR1 SGHTA, CDR2 FQGTGA. The CDR3 runs 14 residues. The J segment lost 4 bases and the V segment lost 6 bases, leaving 5 bases of the junction unmatched.

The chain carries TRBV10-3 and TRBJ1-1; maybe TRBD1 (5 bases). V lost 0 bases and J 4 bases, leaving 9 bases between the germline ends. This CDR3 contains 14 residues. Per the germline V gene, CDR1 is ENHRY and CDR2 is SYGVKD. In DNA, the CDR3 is TGTGCCATCAGTGAGTCGCCCGGGGGCACTGAAGCTTTCTTT. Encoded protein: CAISESPGGTEAFF.

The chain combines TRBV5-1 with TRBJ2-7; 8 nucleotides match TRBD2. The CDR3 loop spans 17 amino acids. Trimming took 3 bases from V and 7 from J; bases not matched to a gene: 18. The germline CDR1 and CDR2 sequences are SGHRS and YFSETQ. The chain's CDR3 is CASSSGLREDSLREQYF. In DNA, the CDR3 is TGCGCCAGCAGCTCGGGTTTGCGGGAGGATTCCTTACGGGAGCAGTACTTC.

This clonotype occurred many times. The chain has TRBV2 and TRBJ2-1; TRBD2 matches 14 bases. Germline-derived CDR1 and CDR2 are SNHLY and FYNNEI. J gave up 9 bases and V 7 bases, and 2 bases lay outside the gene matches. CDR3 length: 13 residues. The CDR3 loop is CASTTSGGAEQFF. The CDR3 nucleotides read TGTGCCAGCACGACTAGCGGGGGGGCTGAGCAGTTCTTC.

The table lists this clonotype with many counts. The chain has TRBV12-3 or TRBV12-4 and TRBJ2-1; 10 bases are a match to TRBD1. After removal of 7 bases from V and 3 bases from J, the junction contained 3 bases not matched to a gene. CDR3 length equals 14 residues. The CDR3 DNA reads TGTGCCAGCACGCGGACAGGGGGCTACAATGAGCAGTTCTTC. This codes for CASTRTGGYNEQFF.

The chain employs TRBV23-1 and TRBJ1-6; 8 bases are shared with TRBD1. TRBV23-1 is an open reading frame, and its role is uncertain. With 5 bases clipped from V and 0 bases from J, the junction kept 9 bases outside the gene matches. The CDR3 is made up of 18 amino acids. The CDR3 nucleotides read TGCGCCAGCAGTAACTACAGGGGGAAGAGCTCCTATAATTCACCCCTCCACTTT. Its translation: CASSNYRGKSSYNSPLHF.

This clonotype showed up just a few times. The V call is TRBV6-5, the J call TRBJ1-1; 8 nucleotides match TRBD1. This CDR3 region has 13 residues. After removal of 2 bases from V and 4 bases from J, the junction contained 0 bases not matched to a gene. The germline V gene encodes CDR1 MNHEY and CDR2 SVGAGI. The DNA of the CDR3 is TGTGCCAGCAGTTACGACAGGGGCACTGAAGCTTTCTTT. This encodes CASSYDRGTEAFF.

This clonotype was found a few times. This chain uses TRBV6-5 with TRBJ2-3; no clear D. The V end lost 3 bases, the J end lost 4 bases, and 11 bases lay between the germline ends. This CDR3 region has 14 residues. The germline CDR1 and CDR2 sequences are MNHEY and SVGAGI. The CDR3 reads CASSYNRAADTQYF. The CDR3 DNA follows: TGTGCCAGCAGTTATAACCGGGCCGCAGATACGCAGTATTTT.